The present T cell receptor beta chain was sequenced within a study of blood T cells in healthy people across ages. Regarding the study as a whole: With donor CMV status unknown, expanded clonotype changes were possibly confounded. There were more naive CD4+ cells and higher diversity in long-lived donors than in aged donors.

Total RNA amounts of at least 6 micrograms were extracted per sample. Together with a sample-barcoded 5' primer, a J-beta primer mix was included in a second PCR lasting roughly 6 to 12 cycles. Any given sample supplied a minimum of 2.5 million CDR3-containing paired-end reads. MiXCR, applied by TCRdb to the 5' RACE reads, yields one record per CDR3 protein. Of about 1.6 million distinct CDR3 sequences in the sample, roughly a third were seen once. For this clonotype: Antigen specificity is unknown.

This clonotype originated in a woman aged 25 to 39 in good health. The sequencing sample was made of blood.

The chain's CDR3 is CASSEAISSNQPQHF. CDR3 coding DNA: TGTGCCAGCAGTGAAGCGATAAGTAGCAATCAGCCCCAGCATTTT. This chain links TRBV6-1 with TRBJ1-5, with D uncertain. The V gene lost 0 bases and the J gene lost 0 bases, with 6 bases spanning the gap. The CDR3 length is 15 residues. Looked up from germline, CDR1 is MNHNS and CDR2 is SASEGT.